The T cell receptor beta chain described here comes from a study of blood T cells in healthy people across ages (dated by TCRdb to between 2015 and 2017). Study-wide context: Template switching captured roughly one uniquely barcoded TCR beta cDNA molecule per two T cells in model experiments. Using deep sequencing normalized with unique cDNA molecular identifiers, the study measured how TCR beta repertoire diversity changes with age. Donors were grouped into four age groups: young (average approximately 16 years), middle-aged (39), aged (around 60) and long-lived (about 89). To avoid experimental bias, donors of different ages were randomly spread across the sequencing lanes. Using the same blood draw, the study looked at two additional independent replicas of 1 million unique cDNA reads for two donors, one aged 18 to 30 and the other aged 80 or older. General conclusions and limits of the study: Donor CMV infection status was unknown, potentially confounding age-related changes in expanded clonotypes. There was a strong correlation between observed TCR beta diversity and the percentage of naive T cells measured by flow cytometry. As age increased, observed TCR beta diversity per million T cells dropped in a roughly linear way, and a significant reduction was already evident by age 40. Total diversity estimates from one million sequenced T cells were considered lower bounds and underestimates. Compared with the aged group, more naive CD4+ T cells, fewer expanded clones and increased TCR diversity were shown by the long-lived group, suggesting age selection. Conclusive comparison of naive and antigen-experienced compartments was prevented by the profiling of bulk unsorted PBMCs.

The sample holds a few counts of this clonotype. There is no known antigen for this receptor. No base-level quality is on record; no much larger clone is a single base apart. The roughly 39 donors, aged roughly 6 to 95 years, were systemically healthy Caucasian individuals from Russia. Each donor gave approximately 9.3 milliliters of peripheral blood, collected into EDTA-treated Vacutainer tubes. PBMCs were isolated by Ficoll-Paque density-gradient centrifugation, with at least 7 million obtained per sample. Total RNA was extracted from PBMCs with Trizol reagent, with at least 6 micrograms obtained per sample. The percentages of naive CD45RAhigh/CD27high T cells were determined by flow cytometry on a PBMC aliquot from every donor. Receptors were amplified or captured by 5' RACE. TCRdb records Illumina HiSeq 2500 as the sequencer. The second PCR ran for roughly 7 to 12 cycles and used a J-beta primer mix along with a sample-barcoded 5' primer. A template-switch 5' adaptor carrying 12 random nucleotides introduced a unique molecular identifier onto each TCR beta cDNA molecule. At least 2.5 million CDR3-containing paired-end reads were obtained from each sample. The Mint cDNA synthesis kit, primed by a TRBC-specific oligonucleotide, was used to synthesize first-strand cDNA from all RNA. After uracil-DNA glycosylase treatment, a first 18-cycle PCR used universal primers M1SS and BC2_uni_R on all cDNA. As for the original processing: Normalization of each sample was performed by random selection of 1 million high-quality reads, each carrying a distinct molecular identifier. Reads with shared molecular identifiers were discarded instead of being binned into consensus sequences. MiTCR, with a Q25 quality threshold and the strictest error-elimination algorithm, was used for CDR3 identification, clonotype clustering and error correction. A nonparametric unseen species model using Euler transformation provided a lower-bound estimate of total TCR beta diversity. The public reads were reprocessed in TCRdb via fastp at Q25 and MiXCR, keeping in-frame beta chains. Here each entry gathers all rows of one CDR3 protein and keeps the most common genes and DNA. None of the V and J calls come from the authors' own analysis; TCRdb made them. This sample comprises about 640,000 distinct CDR3 sequences, 58% of them detected only once. The biggest ten clones account for 35% to 40% of the sample.

V is reduced by 6 bases and J by 5 bases, leaving a spacing of 18 bases between them. Taken from cysteine to phenylalanine, the CDR3 has 15 residues. Here the CDR3 DNA is all that survives: 45 bases in frame from base 1. The germline V gene provides CDR1 SGHVS and CDR2 FQNEAQ. The sequence derives from a man aged 55 to 70 in good health. The sample comprised blood. The rearrangement combines TRBV7-8 with TRBJ2-3, with no confidently assigned D gene. CDR3 sequence: CASSYLGAQGDTQYF. The DNA sequence reads TGTGCCAGCAGTTACTTAGGCGCACAAGGAGATACGCAGTATTTT.